The 25 T cell receptor beta chains below all came from one sample that was sequenced in a study of blood T cell repertoires in COVID-19 (dated by TCRdb to about 2020). The library was built by means of the immunoSEQ multiplex PCR assay. The table comes from immuneACCESS by way of TCRdb, which keeps in-frame sequences with V and J called. Part of the clones is missing from these tables; in studies checked, under half for an unresolved V gene and the rest for unknown reasons. The sample has under 85,000 clones on record, roughly 82% of them singletons. The biggest ten clones account for 35% to 45% of the sample. Material for sequencing was peripheral blood. The receptors here all came from a human donor in a cohort sampled during active COVID-19.

The chain employs TRBV19 and TRBJ1-5; weak D call: TRBD1 (6 bases). Germline CDR1 is LNHDA and CDR2 is SQIVND (reference sequence). The germline V and J ends were trimmed by 6 bases and 0 bases, with 12 bases remaining between them. The CDR3 sequence is 15 residues long. The CDR3 DNA reads as TGTGCCAGTAGGGGGACAAGCCTTAGCAATCAGCCCCAGCATTTT. Encoded protein: CASRGTSLSNQPQHF.

The chain links TRBV11-2 to TRBJ2-6; no firm D call. Deletions cut 5 bases from V and 1 base from J, with 9 bases between. Germline V gene data show CDR1 as SGHAT and CDR2 as FQNNGV. The CDR3 is made up of 15 amino acids. The CDR3 region has the DNA TGTGCCAGCAGCAAAGTAGCTTCTGGGGCCAACGTCCTGACTTTC. It translates to CASSKVASGANVLTF.

A single count supports this clone. In DNA, the CDR3 is TGCAGCGTTGTGGACCCCGGGAGCCTCTACGAGCAGTACTTC. Encoded protein: CSVVDPGSLYEQYF. The chain couples TRBV29-1 to TRBJ2-7, with D perhaps matching TRBD2 (6 bases). V gave up 4 bases and J gave up 3 bases, with 16 bases separating them. CDR1 SQVTM and CDR2 ANQGSEA come from the germline V gene. The CDR3 runs to 14 residues.

This clone has only one observation. The J gene is TRBJ2-1, the V gene TRBV19; 9 bases align to TRBD1. The CDR3 contains 13 residues. Germline V CDR1 and CDR2: LNHDA, SQIVND (reference sequence). V lost 4 bases to trimming and J lost 9 bases; unmatched junction nucleotides: 4. CDR3 sequence reads: CASSKTGGGEQFF. In DNA, the CDR3 is TGTGCCAGTAGTAAAACAGGGGGCGGTGAGCAGTTCTTC.

The chain links TRBV21-1 to TRBJ1-5; TRBD1 is the table's D call, not checked against the DNA. TRBV21-1 constitutes a pseudogene. The CDR3 loop spans 15 amino acids. In nucleotides, the CDR3 is TGTGCCAGCAGCACTGACAGGGGGCAGGGTCAGCCCCAGCATTTT. It codes for CASSTDRGQGQPQHF.

This rearrangement joins TRBV5-4 to TRBJ1-6; D is unresolved. V gave up 2 bases and J gave up 7 bases, with 4 bases separating them. The CDR3 covers 12 residues. CDR1 SGHNT and CDR2 YYREEE come from the germline V gene (reference sequence). DNA of the CDR3: TGTGCCAGCAGCTTCCAAAATTCACCCCTCCACTTT. This encodes CASSFQNSPLHF.

The J gene is TRBJ2-3, the V gene TRBV11-3; 11 bases fit TRBD1. CDR3 length equals 16 residues. With V trimmed by 5 bases and J by 1 base, 5 bases remained unmatched. Germline V gives CDR1 SGHNT, CDR2 YENEEA. The CDR3 protein is CASSPGQGAGTDTQYF. CDR3 nucleotide sequence: TGTGCCAGCAGCCCCGGACAGGGGGCTGGCACAGATACGCAGTATTTT.

The chain couples TRBV5-4 to TRBJ2-5, with D perhaps matching TRBD1 (5 bases). The CDR3 sequence is 15 residues long. V was pared by 0 bases and J by 0 bases, with 9 bases between. Germline V gene sequence: CDR1 SGHNT, CDR2 YYREEE (reference sequence). The CDR3 protein is CASSLVAGYQETQYF. As DNA, the CDR3 is TGTGCCAGCAGCTTGGTGGCAGGGTACCAAGAGACCCAGTACTTC. The complete variable domain, with remaining parts taken from reference TRBV5-4 and TRBJ2-5, reads ETGVTQSPTHLIKTRGQQVTLRCSSQSGHNTVSWYQQALGQGPQFIFQYYREEENGRGNFPPRFSGLQFPNYSSELNVNALELDDSALYLCASSLVAGYQETQYFGPGTRLLVL.

V and J are TRBV7-8 and TRBJ1-3; 8 bases agree with TRBD1. Looked up from germline, CDR1 is SGHVS and CDR2 is FQNEAQ. V shed 0 bases, J shed 0 bases, and the junction held 1 base outside the gene matches. The CDR3 runs to 16 residues. In nucleotides, the CDR3 is TGTGCCAGCAGCTTAGCCGGACAGGGCTCTGGAAACACCATATATTTT. Translation: CASSLAGQGSGNTIYF.

This rearrangement joins TRBV28 to TRBJ2-7, with no clear D. Germline V gene sequence: CDR1 MDHEN, CDR2 SYDVKM. The CDR3 length is 11 residues. The V end lost 5 bases, the J end lost 5 bases, and 7 bases lay between the germline ends. The CDR3 spells CASSTQNEQYF. Here the CDR3 DNA reads TGTGCCAGCAGTACACAAAACGAGCAGTACTTC. Looking up the rest from reference TRBV28 and TRBJ2-7 gives the full variable domain: DVKVTQSSRYLVKRTGEKVFLECVQDMDHENMFWYRQDPGLGLRLIYFSYDVKMKEKGDIPEGYSVSREKKERFSLILESASTNQTSMYLCASSTQNEQYFGPGTRLTVT.

The chain is built from TRBV7-6 and TRBJ2-2; 8 bases align to TRBD1. V shed 4 bases and J 4 bases; nucleotides not matched to a gene: 5. Germline lookup yields CDR1 SGHVS and CDR2 FNYEAQ. This CDR3 has 15 amino acids. This chain's CDR3 is CASSSRQGSTGELFF. In DNA, the CDR3 is TGTGCCAGCAGCTCCAGACAGGGGAGCACCGGGGAGCTGTTTTTT.

CDR3 loop: CASSVEKAGIQPQHF. CDR3 bases: TGTGCCAGCAGTGTTGAAAAGGCAGGGATACAGCCCCAGCATTTT. J is TRBJ1-5 and V is TRBV2; a weak D match, TRBD1 (5 bases). Germline V CDR1 and CDR2: SNHLY, FYNNEI. Trimming pared 4 bases from V and 7 bases from J, leaving 17 bases between. This CDR3 spans 15 amino acids.

The chain is built from TRBV14 and TRBJ2-1; 7 bases map to TRBD2. CDR1 is SGHDN and CDR2 is FVKESK in the germline V gene. After removal of 4 bases from V and 10 bases from J, the junction contained 13 bases not matched to a gene. This CDR3 spans 15 amino acids. The DNA for the CDR3 is TGTGCCAGCAGCCTTCTGGGGGGGGAGGACTACGAGCAGTTCTTC. This gives the protein CASSLLGGEDYEQFF.

The chain joins TRBV7-2 to TRBJ1-6; the match to TRBD1 covers 11 bases. The CDR3 is 16 amino acids. V was pared by 2 bases and J by 11 bases, with 8 bases of the junction left unmatched. Per germline, CDR1 SGHTA and CDR2 FQGNSA. The CDR3 loop reads CASSLRRTGGLAPLHF. The CDR3 coding sequence is TGTGCCAGCAGCTTACGCAGGACAGGGGGCTTGGCACCCCTCCACTTT.

The chain combines TRBV27 with TRBJ2-7, with TRBD1 identical over 7 bases. V shed 6 bases, J shed 3 bases, and the junction held 11 bases outside the gene matches. The germline CDR1 and CDR2 sequences are MNHEY and SMNVEV (reference sequence). This CDR3 comprises 15 residues. CDR3 protein: CASRLGTAALYEQYF. Written as DNA, the CDR3 is TGTGCCAGCAGATTGGGGACAGCAGCTCTCTACGAGCAGTACTTC.

The chain combines TRBV5-4 with TRBJ1-2, with 7 bases identical to TRBD1. From germline, CDR1 is SGHNT and CDR2 YYREEE (reference sequence). The V and J ends lost 5 bases and 4 bases, in that order; junction bases with no gene match: 5. This CDR3 has 13 amino acids. The CDR3: CASRDGTAYGYTF. In DNA form, the CDR3 reads TGTGCCAGCAGGGACGGGACAGCCTATGGCTACACCTTC.

V gene TRBV27 combines with J gene TRBJ2-7, with 8 bases lining up with TRBD1. J was trimmed by 6 bases and V by 3 bases; bases with no gene match: 7. The CDR3 loop spans 14 amino acids. Germline V gene data show CDR1 as MNHEY and CDR2 as SMNVEV (reference sequence). The DNA of the CDR3 is TGTGCCAGCAGTTTTCGGACAGGGAATCCCGAGCAGTACTTC. Amino acid sequence: CASSFRTGNPEQYF.

Only a few counts were recorded for this clone. This chain joins TRBV19 and TRBJ1-6, with 7 bases matching TRBD1. With 6 bases clipped from V and 0 bases from J, the junction kept 8 bases outside the gene matches. Germline CDR1 and CDR2: LNHDA and SQIVND (reference sequence). The CDR3 contains 17 residues. CDR3 sequence reads: CASSPRGQSSYNSPLHF. The CDR3 bases are TGTGCCAGTAGCCCGAGGGGGCAGAGCTCCTATAATTCACCCCTCCACTTT.

The chain couples TRBV10-3 to TRBJ1-5, with D perhaps matching TRBD1 (6 bases). This CDR3 region has 14 residues. V was pared by 0 bases and J by 5 bases, with 8 bases between. The germline V gene has CDR1 ENHRY and CDR2 SYGVKD. The CDR3 sequence: CAISESNRDQPQHF. The CDR3, as DNA: TGTGCCATCAGTGAGTCGAACAGGGATCAGCCCCAGCATTTT.

The chain recombines TRBV2 with TRBJ1-3; D remains unclear. Germline loops: CDR1 SNHLY, CDR2 FYNNEI. The CDR3 covers 11 residues. V was pared by 4 bases and J by 8 bases, with 6 bases between. Here the CDR3 reads CASSGEYTIYF. CDR3 sequence (DNA): TGTGCCAGCAGTGGAGAGTACACCATATATTTT.

With regard to this clone: This sample includes further DNA sequences coding for the same CDR3. V and J are TRBV5-1 and TRBJ1-1; D unresolved. This CDR3 has 11 amino acids. The V end was cut by 0 bases, the J end by 11 bases, with 8 bases between. CDR1 and CDR2 from the germline V gene are SGHRS and YFSETQ. As DNA, the CDR3 is TGCGCCAGCAGCTTGGATGGGGAGGCTTTCTTT. Its translation: CASSLDGEAFF.

The chain uses TRBV27 and TRBJ1-2, with TRBD1 matching 9 bases. CDR1 MNHEY and CDR2 SMNVEV come from the germline V gene (reference sequence). J was trimmed by 4 bases and V by 2 bases; bases with no gene match: 14. This CDR3 spans 18 amino acids. The CDR3 coding sequence is TGTGCCAGCAGTTTACGGTGGGGACAGGGAGGGAGTCGCTATGGCTACACCTTC. The encoded protein is CASSLRWGQGGSRYGYTF.

The chain carries TRBV5-4 and TRBJ1-4; 9 bases align to TRBD1. V lost 1 base, J lost 5 bases, and 6 bases stayed unmatched. The germline CDR1 and CDR2 sequences are SGHNT and YYREEE (reference sequence). The CDR3 extends over 16 amino acids. The DNA of the CDR3 is TGTGCCAGCAGCTTGTCTCGCGGGACAGGGAATGAAAAACTGTTTTTT. This encodes CASSLSRGTGNEKLFF.

This clone was counted many times. The CDR3 loop is CASSSLQGADTEAFF. The CDR3 region has the DNA TGCGCCAGCAGCTCATTACAGGGGGCGGACACTGAAGCTTTCTTT. This sequence joins TRBV5-1 and TRBJ1-1; 9 nucleotides line up with TRBD1. The length of the CDR3 is 15 residues. J lost 3 bases, V lost 3 bases, and 6 bases had no gene match. Germline values: CDR1 SGHRS, CDR2 YFSETQ.

The gene calls are TRBV18 and TRBJ1-4, with D unresolved. Germline V gene data show CDR1 as KGHSH and CDR2 as LQKENI. Trimming shortened V by 3 bases and J by 1 base, and 6 bases separated the two germline ends. The length of the CDR3 is 14 residues. The CDR3 DNA is TGTGCCAGCTCACCGTCGGGAACTAATGAAAAACTGTTTTTT. Amino acid sequence: CASSPSGTNEKLFF. Looking up the rest from reference TRBV18 and TRBJ1-4 gives the full variable domain: NAGVMQNPRHLVRRRGQEARLRCSPMKGHSHVYWYRQLPEEGLKFMVYLQKENIIDESGMPKERFSAEFPKEGPSILRIQQVVRGDSAAYFCASSPSGTNEKLFFGSGTQLSVL.